A single sample gave rise to the 13 T cell receptor beta chains below, sequenced in a study of blood T cells in healthy people across ages. A J-beta primer mix and a sample-barcoded 5' primer were used in a second PCR of roughly 7 to 12 cycles. In TCRdb, the 5' RACE reads were re-called with MiXCR into one record per CDR3 protein. In the table there are 550,000 to 600,000 distinct CDR3 sequences, about 26% of which are singletons. The material sequenced was blood. All receptors come from a woman in her 70s in good health.

V and J are TRBV5-1 and TRBJ2-5, with D perhaps matching TRBD1 or TRBD2 (5 bases each). V lost 4 bases and J 3 bases, leaving 13 bases between the germline ends. There are 14 residues in the CDR3. Germline V gives CDR1 SGHRS, CDR2 YFSETQ. Here the CDR3 DNA reads TGCGCCAGCAGCATGGGACGGGGAGAAGAGACCCAGTACTTC. This sequence encodes CASSMGRGEETQYF.

This rearrangement joins TRBV4-1 to TRBJ1-4, with D perhaps matching TRBD1 (5 bases). Per germline, CDR1 MGHRA and CDR2 YSYEKL. The CDR3 consists of 17 residues. Trimming took off 3 bases at V and 7 bases at J, with 21 bases between the two ends. As DNA, the CDR3 is TGCGCCAGCAGCCAGGGGGACCTTTTGGGTTTACGTGAAAAACTGTTTTTT. Residues: CASSQGDLLGLREKLFF.

This rearrangement joins TRBV5-1 to TRBJ1-3; D may be TRBD1 (6 bases). Trimming cost V 0 bases and J 2 bases, with 6 bases left between them. The germline gives CDR1 SGHRS, CDR2 YFSETQ. This CDR3 region has 14 residues. CDR3 loop: CASSLDRAGNTIYF. CDR3 nucleotides: TGCGCCAGCAGCTTGGACAGGGCTGGAAACACCATATATTTT.

J is TRBJ2-7 and V is TRBV25-1, with 7 bases aligning to TRBD1. Losses at the gene ends were 5 bases for V and 0 bases for J; bases not matched to a gene: 4. Germline CDR1 MGHDK, CDR2 SYGVNS. The CDR3 is 14 residues long. The CDR3, as DNA: TGTGCCAGCAGTCGGGACAGTTACTCCTACGAGCAGTACTTC. As protein: CASSRDSYSYEQYF.

The V call is TRBV4-1, the J call TRBJ2-1, with 10 nucleotides matching TRBD2. V shed 0 bases, J shed 8 bases, and the junction held 7 bases outside the gene matches. This CDR3 spans 16 amino acids. Germline CDR1 reads MGHRA; CDR2 reads YSYEKL. DNA for the CDR3: TGCGCCAGCAGCCAAGATAGGCCTAGCGGGAGCCATGAGCAGTTCTTC. Amino acid sequence: CASSQDRPSGSHEQFF.

The V and J genes are TRBV20-1 and TRBJ2-7, with D perhaps matching TRBD1 (5 bases). The CDR3 spans 11 residues. Germline V gene lookup returns CDR1 DFQATT and CDR2 SNEGSKA (reference sequence). The V end lost 6 bases, the J end lost 2 bases, and 8 bases lay between the germline ends. The CDR3 sequence is CSAKTAYEQYF. The CDR3 DNA sequence: TGCAGTGCAAAGACAGCCTACGAGCAGTACTTC.

This chain's CDR3 is CSVASDAKNIQYF. For the CDR3, the DNA is TGCAGCGTTGCTTCAGACGCCAAAAACATTCAGTACTTC. This chain joins TRBV29-1 and TRBJ2-4, with D hard to call. From germline, CDR1 is SQVTM and CDR2 ANQGSEA. The CDR3 spans 13 residues. Deletions cut 4 bases from V and 1 base from J, with 8 bases between.

The rearrangement uses TRBV7-9 and TRBJ2-2; D gene ambiguous. Germline values: CDR1 SEHNR, CDR2 FQNEAQ (reference sequence). The V gene lost 1 base and the J gene lost 5 bases, with 8 bases spanning the gap. This CDR3 comprises 14 residues. The CDR3 nucleotides are TGTGCCAGCAGCTTAGGCACAGAGACCGGGGAGCTGTTTTTT. Translation gives CASSLGTETGELFF.

The V call is TRBV7-4, the J call TRBJ2-2; 7 bases match TRBD2. The CDR3 has 15 residues. The V gene end was trimmed by 5 bases and the J gene end by 4 bases; junction bases not matched to a gene: 7. Germline V gene data show CDR1 as SGHVT and CDR2 as SQSDAQ. The CDR3 protein is CASSAGLAATGELFF. The CDR3 DNA reads TGTGCCAGCAGCGCAGGGCTAGCGGCCACCGGGGAGCTGTTTTTT.

The chain is built from TRBV5-1 and TRBJ2-5, with 11 bases that match TRBD2. Germline assignment: CDR1 SGHRS and CDR2 YFSETQ. The CDR3 spans 19 residues. V trimming: 0 bases; J trimming: 0 bases; junction bases outside the gene matches: 10. This chain's CDR3 is CASSLGGTRLAGYQETQYF. DNA for the CDR3: TGCGCCAGCAGCTTGGGGGGGACGAGACTAGCGGGGTACCAAGAGACCCAGTACTTC.

The chain uses TRBV4-3 and TRBJ2-1, with TRBD2 matching over 8 bases. With 6 bases clipped from V and 4 bases from J, the junction kept 8 bases outside the gene matches. CDR3 length: 15 residues. CDR1 and CDR2 from the germline V gene are LGHNA and YSLEER. The CDR3 loop is CASSLAGPPYNEQFF. CDR3 bases: TGCGCCAGCAGTTTAGCGGGGCCCCCATACAATGAGCAGTTCTTC.

This chain joins TRBV7-2 and TRBJ1-1; maybe TRBD1 (6 bases). Between the trimmed V and J ends, which lost 1 base and 4 bases, there was a span of 16 bases. CDR3 length: 16 residues. The germline V gene encodes CDR1 SGHTA and CDR2 FQGNSA. The CDR3 region is CASSLVPGAPGTEAFF. For the CDR3, the DNA is TGTGCCAGCAGCTTAGTTCCGGGGGCGCCGGGCACTGAAGCTTTCTTT.

This clonotype was recorded a few times. This chain's CDR3 is CASSLTRGAIEQYF. In DNA, the CDR3 is TGTGCCAGCAGCTTAACTCGCGGGGCTATCGAGCAGTACTTC. V is TRBV11-2 and J is TRBJ2-1, with D maybe TRBD2 (6 bases). The J call may be in error: the DNA end matches TRBJ2-7 better. CDR1 and CDR2 (germline): SGHAT, FQNNGV. This CDR3 comprises 14 residues.